This TCR beta chain was recorded in a study of patients and donors after allogeneic stem cell transplantation. One entry per CDR3 protein results from TCRdb running MiXCR on the RT-PCR reads. The sample shows approximately 88,000 distinct CDR3 sequences, 5% of them seen only once. Trimming cost V 2 bases and J 6 bases, with 11 bases left between them. CDR3 length: 14 amino acids. The germline gives CDR1 SGHTS, CDR2 YDEGEE. The specimen sequenced was blood, either unsorted or a sorted T cell fraction (not recorded which). The rearrangement links TRBV5-8 to TRBJ1-4; D not resolved. The sequence was collected from a human donor who was either an allogeneic HSCT recipient or a stem cell or donor lymphocyte infusion donor (not recorded which). It is not recorded whose cells these are; they may come from a transplant donor. The CDR3 loop is CASSFGMNHEKLFF. For the CDR3, the DNA is TGTGCCAGCAGCTTCGGGATGAACCATGAAAAACTGTTTTTT.